This T cell receptor beta chain came from a study of shared clonotypes between healthy human individuals. Naive CD8 cells comprised CD45RO-negative, CCR7-positively selected cells, excluding terminally differentiated effector memory CD45RA+ cells. CDR3 length: 15 amino acids. V dropped 4 bases and J dropped 4 bases, with 17 bases sitting between them. Germline V gene sequence: CDR1 SGDLS, CDR2 YYNGEE. Sequencing was performed with immunoSEQ multiplex PCR; in TCRdb, only in-frame clones are kept and a portion is missing. The profile shows about 700,000 clones, around 92% of them singletons. This rearrangement joins TRBV9 to TRBJ2-5; weak D call: TRBD1 (6 bases). The receptor's source is a man younger than 40 in good health. Sequencing was performed on naive CD8+ T cells sorted from blood. CDR3 sequence reads: CASSPGHIMGETQYF. CDR3 DNA sequence: TGTGCCAGCAGCCCGGGACACATTATGGGAGAGACCCAGTACTTC.